Below are 24 T cell receptor beta chains sequenced from a single sample in a study of shared clonotypes between healthy human individuals. Clones were sequenced by immunoSEQ multiplex PCR, and TCRdb holds only the in-frame ones, with some missing. The table shows over 1.5 million clones, with approximately 98% occurring only once. The sequenced sample was naive CD4+ T cells sorted from blood. Subset reported: CD45RA+ positively selected. The receptors come from a man younger than 45 in good health.

Turning to this clone: Additional DNA sequences in this sample encode the identical CDR3. The chain links TRBV9 to TRBJ2-3; possibly TRBD1 or TRBD2 for D (6 bases each). Trimming pared 0 bases from V and 3 bases from J, leaving 11 bases between. Germline V gene sequence: CDR1 SGDLS, CDR2 YYNGEE. This CDR3 is built from 15 residues. The DNA of the CDR3 is TGTGCCAGCAGCGTAGTGGGGGCGGGAACAGATACGCAGTATTTT. This gives the protein CASSVVGAGTDTQYF. Supplemented by reference TRBV9 and TRBJ2-3, the full variable domain reads DSGVTQTPKHLITATGQRVTLRCSPRSGDLSVYWYQQSLDQGLQFLIQYYNGEERAKGNILERFSAQQFPDLHSELNLSSLELGDSALYFCASSVVGAGTDTQYFGPGTRLTVL.

The CDR3 reads CASSPGLLGSGYTF. The CDR3 DNA is TGTGCCAGCAGCCCGGGACTTCTGGGGTCTGGCTACACCTTC. The chain combines TRBV28 with TRBJ1-2; possible D gene TRBD1, 5 bases. The V gene's germline CDR1 is MDHEN and CDR2 SYDVKM. The V and J ends lost 6 bases and 7 bases respectively, with 18 bases between them. This CDR3 region has 14 residues.

As to this clone: The sample contains more than one DNA sequence encoding this CDR3. The chain combines TRBV30 with TRBJ1-5; 7 bases line up with TRBD1. CDR1 is GTSNPN, CDR2 SVGIG, per germline (reference sequence). V shed 0 bases and J 6 bases; nucleotides not matched to a gene: 2. The CDR3 covers 13 residues. The CDR3 DNA sequence: TGTGCCTGGAGTGTAGGGGGCAGTCAGCCCCAGCATTTT. It specifies CAWSVGGSQPQHF.

This clone was seen only once. The CDR3 DNA sequence: TGTGCCACCCAGGGGAGTGAGCAGTTCTTC. Its translation: CATQGSEQFF. This sequence joins TRBV25-1 and TRBJ2-1, with a weak D call TRBD1 (6 bases). V gave up 10 bases and J gave up 9 bases, with 10 bases separating them. The CDR3 runs 10 residues. From germline, CDR1 is MGHDK and CDR2 SYGVNS.

This sequence joins TRBV6-1 and TRBJ1-3, with 7 bases fitting TRBD1. Germline CDR1 reads MNHNS; CDR2 reads SASEGT. V was pared by 10 bases and J by 0 bases, with 9 bases of the junction left unmatched. The CDR3 contains 15 residues. The CDR3 sequence: CATAGQRSSGNTIYF. CDR3 DNA sequence: TGTGCCACCGCGGGACAGCGAAGCTCTGGAAACACCATATATTTT.

The rearrangement links TRBV6-1 to TRBJ2-5; possibly TRBD2 for D (6 bases). Germline loops: CDR1 MNHNS, CDR2 SASEGT. The CDR3 consists of 16 residues. V lost 3 bases to trimming and J lost 2 bases, with 16 bases between them. The CDR3 nucleotides are TGTGCCAGCAGTGACTGGCAGGGACTTAGACAAGAGACCCAGTACTTC. Translation: CASSDWQGLRQETQYF.

V usage is TRBV30 and J usage is TRBJ1-1; no clear D. Germline V gives CDR1 GTSNPN, CDR2 SVGIG (reference sequence). Trimming left V 5 bases short and J 0 bases short, with 13 bases between. The CDR3 spans 14 residues. The CDR3: CAWFPRLMNTEAFF. The CDR3 DNA reads TGTGCCTGGTTCCCGAGACTGATGAACACTGAAGCTTTCTTT.

The V and J genes are TRBV19 and TRBJ1-2; 7 bases map to TRBD1. The germline V gene encodes CDR1 LNHDA and CDR2 SQIVND (reference sequence). The CDR3 is 14 amino acids. The V and J ends lost 5 bases and 2 bases, in that order; junction bases with no gene match: 5. CDR3 loop: CASSGRRGNYGYTF. The CDR3 DNA reads as TGTGCCAGTAGTGGACGCAGGGGGAACTATGGCTACACCTTC.

The rearrangement joins TRBV7-8 to TRBJ2-7; 7 bases match TRBD1. Germline values: CDR1 SGHVS, CDR2 FQNEAQ. This CDR3 has 13 amino acids. Germline trimming cut 3 bases from V and 6 bases from J; bases unmatched to any gene: 5. CDR3 bases: TGTGCCAGCAGCTTGGTTAACAGGGGCGAGCAGTACTTC. This gives the protein CASSLVNRGEQYF.

The chain links TRBV27 to TRBJ2-7; D is ambiguous. The V end was cut by 8 bases, the J end by 0 bases, with 11 bases between. The V gene's germline CDR1 is MNHEY and CDR2 SMNVEV (reference sequence). The CDR3 is made up of 13 amino acids. This CDR3 is CASSGDNSYEQYF. CDR3 bases: TGTGCCAGCTCTGGCGACAACTCCTACGAGCAGTACTTC.

The rearrangement joins TRBV28 to TRBJ2-1, with D possibly matching TRBD1 (5 bases). The length of the CDR3 is 12 residues. Trimming stripped 6 bases from V and 15 bases from J, with 18 bases between. The germline V gene encodes CDR1 MDHEN and CDR2 SYDVKM. The CDR3 DNA follows: TGTGCCAGCAGGACACCGAAGGGGATTCCGTTCTTC. Translation gives CASRTPKGIPFF.

With regard to this clone: The sample holds other DNA sequences that translate to the same CDR3. The J gene is TRBJ2-5, the V gene TRBV15; D not resolved. Germline lookup yields CDR1 LNHNV and CDR2 YYDKDF (reference sequence). The V gene lost 1 base and the J gene lost 5 bases, with 2 bases spanning the gap. The CDR3 is 11 residues long. This chain's CDR3 is CATSRVETQYF. CDR3 in DNA: TGTGCCACCAGCAGAGTGGAGACCCAGTACTTC.

For the CDR3, the DNA is TGTGCCAGCAGTTACGGGGGACTGGTCCGCGAGCAGTACTTC. It translates to CASSYGGLVREQYF. V usage is TRBV6-5 and J usage is TRBJ2-7; a weak D match, TRBD2 (6 bases). V lost 2 bases and J lost 6, with 14 bases in between. Germline lookup yields CDR1 MNHEY and CDR2 SVGAGI. The length of the CDR3 is 14 residues.

The gene calls are TRBV28 and TRBJ2-1, with 13 bases lining up with TRBD2. This CDR3 contains 16 residues. Unmatched junction bases numbered 10, after V lost 6 bases and J lost 8 bases. CDR1 is MDHEN and CDR2 is SYDVKM in the germline V gene. The CDR3 loop is CASSARTSGSWYEQFF. As DNA, the CDR3 is TGTGCCAGCAGCGCCAGGACTAGCGGGAGTTGGTATGAGCAGTTCTTC.

This rearrangement joins TRBV18 to TRBJ2-7; 9 nucleotides match TRBD2. The CDR3 sequence is 13 residues long. With V trimmed by 3 bases and J by 6 bases, 3 bases remained unmatched. CDR1 and CDR2 from the germline V gene are KGHSH and LQKENI. CDR3 nucleotides: TGTGCCAGCTCACCGTCTAGCGGGACCGAGCAGTACTTC. Encoded protein: CASSPSSGTEQYF.

In its sample, this clone was seen once. V and J are TRBV13 and TRBJ2-2; D is unresolved. The CDR3 is 13 amino acids. Trimming left V 3 bases short and J 6 bases short, with 8 bases between. Germline CDR1 PRHDT, CDR2 FYEKMQ (reference sequence). Here the CDR3 DNA reads TGTGCCAGCAGCTTCAAGAGGCCCGGGGAGCTGTTTTTT. This encodes CASSFKRPGELFF.

CDR3 DNA: TGTGCCTGGAAGGACCTACTAAACACCGGGGAGCTGTTTTTT. It is translated as CAWKDLLNTGELFF. J is TRBJ2-2 and V is TRBV30, with unresolved D. The CDR3 is 14 residues long. CDR1 and CDR2 (germline): GTSNPN, SVGIG (reference sequence). Between the trimmed V and J ends, which lost 4 bases and 2 bases, there was a span of 11 bases.

The rearrangement joins TRBV11-2 to TRBJ2-7; 10 bases are a match to TRBD2. The CDR3 extends over 18 amino acids. Trimming cost V 2 bases and J 2 bases; bases outside gene matches: 12. CDR1 SGHAT and CDR2 FQNNGV come from the germline V gene. The CDR3, as DNA: TGTGCCAGCAGCTTAATCTTGCTGGCTAGCGGGAGTCCCTACGAGCAGTACTTC. Its translation: CASSLILLASGSPYEQYF. Variable domain in full (rest from reference TRBV11-2 and TRBJ2-7): EAGVAQSPRYKIIEKRQSVAFWCNPISGHATLYWYQQILGQGPKLLIQFQNNGVVDDSQLPKDRFSAERLKGVDSTLKIQPAKLEDSAVYLCASSLILLASGSPYEQYFGPGTRLTVT.

A note on this clone: Within the sample, other DNA sequences also encode this same CDR3. This chain joins TRBV19 and TRBJ1-3; the D is unclear. Germline V gene lookup returns CDR1 LNHDA and CDR2 SQIVND (reference sequence). CDR3 size: 11 residues. Trimming removed 5 bases from V and 4 bases from J, with 3 bases in between. CDR3 in DNA: TGTGCCAGTAGTCCCGGAAACACCATATATTTT. It yields the protein CASSPGNTIYF.

The CDR3 region is CAGHRGRLGEKLFF. The CDR3 DNA reads as TGTGCCGGGCACAGGGGGCGTCTCGGTGAAAAACTGTTTTTT. The chain joins TRBV6-1 to TRBJ1-4, with 9 bases fitting TRBD1. Germline V CDR1 and CDR2: MNHNS, SASEGT. V lost 11 bases to trimming and J lost 7 bases; unmatched junction nucleotides: 11. The CDR3 contains 14 residues.

The chain has TRBV7-9 and TRBJ2-5, with D possibly being TRBD2 (7 bases). There are 16 residues in the CDR3. Deletions cut 5 bases from V and 5 bases from J, with 21 bases between. The germline V gene has CDR1 SEHNR and CDR2 FQNEAQ (reference sequence). CDR3 sequence: CASSPLAGGRYETQYF. CDR3 sequence (DNA): TGTGCCAGCAGCCCCCTCGCCGGGGGGCGTTACGAGACCCAGTACTTC.

This clone is a singleton in its sample. J is TRBJ2-7 and V is TRBV4-3, with a tentative D call TRBD2 (6 bases). The germline V gene has CDR1 LGHNA and CDR2 YSLEER. Between the trimmed V and J ends, which lost 0 bases and 7 bases, there was a span of 13 bases. This CDR3 has 14 amino acids. CDR3 coding DNA: TGCGCCAGCAGCCAAGATCGAGTGGGGGGAGAGCAGTACTTC. It codes for CASSQDRVGGEQYF.

The table lists this clone with a count of one. The chain carries TRBV7-2 and TRBJ2-1, with 7 bases fitting TRBD2. V was pared by 5 bases and J by 2 bases, with 6 bases of the junction left unmatched. The CDR3 contains 15 residues. Germline values: CDR1 SGHTA, CDR2 FQGNSA. The CDR3 DNA sequence: TGTGCCAGCAGCCTAGGACTAGGGGCCTACAATGAGCAGTTCTTC. Protein: CASSLGLGAYNEQFF.

This chain links TRBV28 with TRBJ2-1; 7 positions agree with TRBD2. The CDR3 length is 16 residues. Germline V gene lookup returns CDR1 MDHEN and CDR2 SYDVKM. Unmatched junction bases numbered 10, after V lost 6 bases and J lost 2 bases. The CDR3 coding sequence is TGTGCCAGCAGCCCCCAGCGGGGACTCCCCTACAATGAGCAGTTCTTC. Residues: CASSPQRGLPYNEQFF.